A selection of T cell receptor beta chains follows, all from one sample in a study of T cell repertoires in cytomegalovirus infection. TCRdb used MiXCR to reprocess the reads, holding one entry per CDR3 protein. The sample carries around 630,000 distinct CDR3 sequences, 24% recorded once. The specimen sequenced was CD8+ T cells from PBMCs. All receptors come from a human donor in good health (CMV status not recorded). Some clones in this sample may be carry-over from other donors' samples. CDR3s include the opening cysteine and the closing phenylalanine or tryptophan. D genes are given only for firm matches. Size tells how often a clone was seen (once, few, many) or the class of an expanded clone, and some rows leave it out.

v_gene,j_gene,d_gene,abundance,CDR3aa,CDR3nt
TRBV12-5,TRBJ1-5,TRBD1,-,CASGLTLGQGVPGNQPQHF,TGTGCTAGTGGCTTAACCCTAGGACAGGGGGTACCTGGCAATCAGCCCCAGCATTTT
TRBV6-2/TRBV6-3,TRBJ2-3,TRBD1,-,CASSYWTGTDTQYF,TGTGCCAGCAGTTACTGGACAGGTACAGATACGCAGTATTTT
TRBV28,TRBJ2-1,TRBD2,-,CASSSRERGGPNNEQFF,TGTGCCAGCAGTTCTCGGGAGCGGGGGGGCCCGAACAATGAGCAGTTCTTC
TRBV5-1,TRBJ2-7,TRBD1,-,CASSETGFTYEQYF,TGCGCCAGCAGCGAGACAGGGTTCACCTACGAGCAGTACTTC
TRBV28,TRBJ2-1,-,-,CASTFREGWNEQFF,TGTGCCAGCACCTTCCGAGAGGGGTGGAATGAGCAGTTCTTC
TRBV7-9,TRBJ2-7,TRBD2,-,CASSRGVAEQYF,TGTGCCAGCAGCCGGGGGGTAGCGGAGCAGTACTTC
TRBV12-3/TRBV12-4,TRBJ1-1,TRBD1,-,CASSPGDSWTEAFF,TGTGCCAGCAGTCCCGGGGACAGCTGGACTGAAGCTTTCTTT
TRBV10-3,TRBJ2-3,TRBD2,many,CAIRNLLAGVTDTQYF,TGTGCCATCAGAAATTTACTAGCGGGGGTCACAGATACGCAGTATTTT
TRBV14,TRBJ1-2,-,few,CASSQFAGAFGYTF,TGTGCCAGCAGCCAATTCGCGGGGGCGTTTGGCTACACCTTC
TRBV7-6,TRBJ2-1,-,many,CASSLAPLGYNEQFF,TGTGCCAGCAGCTTAGCTCCCCTCGGATACAATGAGCAGTTCTTC
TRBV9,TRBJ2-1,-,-,CASSVAILGYNEQFF,TGTGCCAGCAGCGTAGCGATACTGGGTTACAATGAGCAGTTCTTC
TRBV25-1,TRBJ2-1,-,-,CATGEGNEQFF,TGTGCCACGGGGGAAGGCAATGAGCAGTTCTTC